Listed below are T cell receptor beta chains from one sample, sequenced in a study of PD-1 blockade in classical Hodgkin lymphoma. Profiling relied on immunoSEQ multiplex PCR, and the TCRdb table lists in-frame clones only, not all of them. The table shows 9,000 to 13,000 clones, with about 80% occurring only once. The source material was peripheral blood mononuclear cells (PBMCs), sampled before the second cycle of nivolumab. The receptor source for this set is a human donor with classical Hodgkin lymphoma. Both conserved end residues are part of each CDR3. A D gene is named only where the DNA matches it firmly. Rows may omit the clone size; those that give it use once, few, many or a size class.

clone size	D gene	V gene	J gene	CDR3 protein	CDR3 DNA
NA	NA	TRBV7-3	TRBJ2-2	CASSLNSAGELFF	TGTGCCAGCAGCTTAAATTCCGCCGGGGAGCTGTTTTTT
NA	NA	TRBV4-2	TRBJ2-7	CASSQDRADEQYF	TGTGCCAGCAGCCAAGATCGGGCGGACGAGCAGTACTTC
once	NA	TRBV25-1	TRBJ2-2	CASSQNTGELFF	TGTGCCAGCAGTCAGAACACCGGAGAGCTGTTTTTT
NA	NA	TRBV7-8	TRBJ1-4	CASSVDSGGATNEKLFF	TGTGCCAGCAGCGTAGACAGCGGGGGCGCAACTAATGAAAAACTGTTTTTT
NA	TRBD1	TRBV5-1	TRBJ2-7	CASSLEGTAYEQYF	TGCGCCAGCAGCTTGGAGGGGACAGCGTACGAGCAGTACTTC
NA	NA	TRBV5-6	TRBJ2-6	CASSFQGPGANVLTF	TGTGCCAGCAGCTTTCAGGGGCCTGGGGCCAACGTCCTGACTTTC
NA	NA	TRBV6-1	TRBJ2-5	CASLRQTQETQYF	TGTGCCAGCCTGCGACAGACCCAAGAGACCCAGTACTTC
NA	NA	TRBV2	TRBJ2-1	CASSETRDPSTEQFF	TGTGCCAGCAGTGAAACCCGGGACCCCTCAACTGAGCAGTTCTTC
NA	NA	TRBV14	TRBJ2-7	CASSLRGTGMSSGSFYEQYF	TGTGCCAGCAGCCTGAGAGGGACAGGGATGAGTAGCGGGAGTTTCTACGAGCAGTACTTC
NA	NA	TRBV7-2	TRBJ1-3	CASSNQKGAGNTIYF	TGTGCCAGCAGCAATCAGAAAGGGGCCGGAAACACCATATATTTT
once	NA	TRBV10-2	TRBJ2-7	CASRVRGSSYEQYF	TGCGCCAGCAGGGTCAGGGGAAGCTCCTACGAGCAGTACTTC
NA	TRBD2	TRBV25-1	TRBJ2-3	CASSELTSGSSADTQYF	TGTGCCAGCAGTGAATTAACTAGCGGGAGTTCAGCAGATACGCAGTATTTT
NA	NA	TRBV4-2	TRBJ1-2	CASSQKLMGVQSPYGYTF	TGTGCCAGCAGCCAAAAGTTGATGGGAGTCCAATCCCCCTATGGCTACACCTTC
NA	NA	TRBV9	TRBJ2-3	CASSEMADTQYF	TGTGCCAGCAGCGAAATGGCAGATACGCAGTATTTT
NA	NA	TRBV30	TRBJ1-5	CAVSAWVSNQPQHF	TGTGCCGTTAGCGCGTGGGTGAGCAATCAGCCCCAGCATTTT
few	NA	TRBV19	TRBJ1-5	CASSIQGSAQHF	TGTGCCAGTAGTATACAGGGCTCGGCCCAGCATTTT
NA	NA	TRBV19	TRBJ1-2	CASSIIGRGSGYTF	TGTGCCAGTAGTATTATAGGCAGGGGAAGTGGCTACACCTTC
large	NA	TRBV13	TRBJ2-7	CASSLGRLAPYEQYF	TGTGCCAGCAGCTTAGGCCGGCTAGCTCCGTACGAGCAGTACTTC
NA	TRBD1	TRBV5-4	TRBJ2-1	CASSTGQGPYNEQFF	TGTGCCAGCAGCACCGGACAGGGTCCTTACAATGAGCAGTTCTTC
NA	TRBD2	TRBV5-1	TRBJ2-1	CASSPQGLAGQNEQFF	TGCGCCAGCAGCCCGCAAGGACTAGCGGGACAAAATGAGCAGTTCTTC
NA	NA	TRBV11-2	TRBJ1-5	CASSLEASQGYQPQHF	TGTGCCAGCAGCTTAGAAGCCAGCCAGGGGTATCAGCCCCAGCATTTT
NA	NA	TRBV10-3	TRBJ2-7	CAISFKINQTCEQYF	TGTGCCATCAGCTTCAAGATCAATCAAACCTGCGAGCAGTACTTC
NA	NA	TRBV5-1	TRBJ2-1	CASSLESSASYNEQFF	TGCGCCAGCAGCTTGGAGTCTAGCGCCTCCTACAATGAGCAGTTCTTC
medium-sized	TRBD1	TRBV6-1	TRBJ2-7	CASSILRDREASF	TGTGCCAGCAGTATACTCCGGGACAGGGAAGCTTCCTTC
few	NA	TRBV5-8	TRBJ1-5	CASSLGPRDQPQHF	TGTGCCAGCAGCTTGGGGCCCAGAGATCAGCCCCAGCATTTT
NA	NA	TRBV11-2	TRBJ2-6	CASSTWADRQSRANVLTF	TGTGCCAGCAGCACATGGGCCGATCGACAAAGTCGGGCCAACGTCCTGACTTTC
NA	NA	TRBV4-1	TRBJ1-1	CASSQDGAENTEAFF	TGCGCCAGCAGCCAAGATGGGGCAGAGAACACTGAAGCTTTCTTT
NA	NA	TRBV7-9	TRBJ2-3	CASSLSSLSTDTQYF	TGTGCCAGCAGCTTGTCGAGTTTATCCACAGATACGCAGTATTTT
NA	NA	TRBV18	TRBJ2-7	CASSGQRAEQYF	TGTGCCAGCTCAGGACAGCGGGCCGAGCAGTACTTC
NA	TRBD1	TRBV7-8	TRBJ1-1	CASSEDRRAEAFF	TGTGCCAGCAGCGAGGACAGGAGGGCTGAAGCTTTCTTT
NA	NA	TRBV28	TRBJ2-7	CATRRGMLGEQYF	TGTGCCACCCGGAGGGGAATGCTAGGGGAGCAGTACTTC
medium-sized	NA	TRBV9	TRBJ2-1	CASSVEGGFEQFF	TGTGCCAGCAGCGTAGAAGGAGGGTTTGAGCAGTTCTTC
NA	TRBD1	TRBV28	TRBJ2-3	CASRRTGGVIDTQYF	TGTGCCAGCCGCCGGACAGGGGGAGTTATAGATACGCAGTATTTT
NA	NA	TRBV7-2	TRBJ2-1	CASSLGHPGLMGEQFF	TGTGCCAGCAGCCTCGGACACCCGGGACTCATGGGTGAGCAGTTCTTC
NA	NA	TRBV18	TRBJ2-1	CASSLDQSSYNEQFF	TGTGCCAGCTCACTCGACCAGAGCTCCTACAATGAGCAGTTCTTC
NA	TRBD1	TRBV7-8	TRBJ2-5	CASSPGQGIQETQYF	TGTGCCAGCAGCCCAGGACAGGGTATCCAAGAGACCCAGTACTTC
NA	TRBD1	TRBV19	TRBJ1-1	CASRTYGTGLMNTEAFF	TGTGCCAGTAGAACCTACGGGACAGGGCTCATGAACACTGAAGCTTTCTTT
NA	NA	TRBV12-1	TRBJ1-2	CASSGTGSGYGYTF	TGTGCCAGCAGCGGGACAGGGTCTGGCTATGGCTACACCTTC
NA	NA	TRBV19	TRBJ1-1	CASTLSVWGAGDPNTEAFF	TGTGCCAGTACCCTCTCGGTTTGGGGGGCAGGGGACCCGAACACTGAAGCTTTCTTT
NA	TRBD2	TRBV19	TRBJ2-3	CASSEVGLAGADTQYF	TGTGCCAGTAGTGAAGTGGGACTAGCGGGAGCAGATACGCAGTATTTT
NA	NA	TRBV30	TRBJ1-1	CAWGEWGTEAFF	TGTGCCTGGGGGGAGTGGGGGACTGAAGCTTTCTTT
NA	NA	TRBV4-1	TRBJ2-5	CASSHSGGFEAQYF	TGCGCCAGCAGCCACTCTGGGGGTTTCGAGGCCCAGTACTTC
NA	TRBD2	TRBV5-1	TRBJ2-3	CASSPGLAGRGTDTQYF	TGCGCCAGCAGCCCAGGCCTAGCGGGGAGGGGCACGGATACGCAGTATTTT
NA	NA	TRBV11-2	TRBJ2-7	CASSLAGRYEQYF	TGTGCCAGCAGCTTAGCGGGCAGATACGAGCAGTACTTC
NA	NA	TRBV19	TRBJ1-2	CASSAGQLYTF	TGTGCCAGTAGTGCAGGACAGCTCTACACCTTC
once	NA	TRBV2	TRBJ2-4	CASSEAQWLRVAKNIQYF	TGTGCCAGCAGTGAAGCGCAATGGTTGAGAGTAGCCAAAAACATTCAGTACTTC
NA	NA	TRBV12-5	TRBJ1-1	CASGAYEGVGTEAFF	TGTGCTAGTGGCGCCTACGAGGGGGTAGGGACTGAAGCTTTCTTT
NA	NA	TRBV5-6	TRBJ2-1	CASSLPGANYNEQFF	TGTGCCAGCAGCTTGCCGGGAGCAAATTACAATGAGCAGTTCTTC
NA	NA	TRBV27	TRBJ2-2	CASSPTSFRVTGELFF	TGTGCCAGCAGTCCGACTAGTTTTAGGGTCACCGGGGAGCTGTTTTTT
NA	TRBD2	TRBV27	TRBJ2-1	CASRKYQTGLAGGGTDYNEQFF	TGTGCCAGCAGAAAATACCAAACGGGACTAGCGGGAGGAGGGACTGATTACAATGAGCAGTTCTTC
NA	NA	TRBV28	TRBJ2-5	CASRAGKETQYF	TGTGCCAGCAGGGCAGGGAAAGAGACCCAGTACTTC
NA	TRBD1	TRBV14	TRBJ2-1	CASSPGQGWNEQFF	TGTGCCAGCAGCCCGGGACAGGGGTGGAATGAGCAGTTCTTC
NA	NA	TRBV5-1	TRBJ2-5	CASSKRGQTQETQYF	TGCGCCAGCAGTAAGAGAGGACAAACTCAAGAGACCCAGTACTTC
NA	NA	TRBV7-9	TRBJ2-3	CASSPPRRAGPTDTQYF	TGTGCCAGCAGCCCACCCCGGAGGGCCGGGCCTACAGATACGCAGTATTTT